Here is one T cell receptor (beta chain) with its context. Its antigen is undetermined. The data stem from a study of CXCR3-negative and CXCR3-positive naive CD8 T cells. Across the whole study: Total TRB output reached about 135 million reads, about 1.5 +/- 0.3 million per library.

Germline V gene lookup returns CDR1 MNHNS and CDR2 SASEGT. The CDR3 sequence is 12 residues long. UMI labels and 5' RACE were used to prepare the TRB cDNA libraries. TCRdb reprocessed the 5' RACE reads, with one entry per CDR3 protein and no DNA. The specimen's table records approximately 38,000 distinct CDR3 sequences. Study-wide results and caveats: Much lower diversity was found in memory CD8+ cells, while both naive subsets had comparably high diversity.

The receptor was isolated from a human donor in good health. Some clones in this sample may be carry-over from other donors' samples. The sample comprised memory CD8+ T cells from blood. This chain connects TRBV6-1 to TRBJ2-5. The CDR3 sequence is CASSVTLAVLHF.